What follows describes a single T cell receptor beta chain. Its target is unknown. The method was immunoSEQ multiplex PCR; TCRdb's version includes in-frame clones alone and lacks a portion of them. The profile covers approximately 110,000 clones, with more than 85% appearing a single time and around 0.29% taken by the ten largest. This sample is part of a study of siplizumab effects on memory and regulatory T cells. V lost 6 bases, J lost 0 bases, and 11 bases lay in between. This CDR3 contains 14 residues. From germline, CDR1 is SGHRS and CDR2 YFSETQ. Study-level points and caveats: Unstimulated subsets accounted for the mapping of only a minor share of the clones that were alloreactive. Naive T cells seemed more diverse than memory cells; they also seemed major alloresponse contributors. Proof of suppressive function in proliferating Tregs from siplizumab cultures was not established. Assignment of a naive or memory phenotype failed for roughly 75-95% of the proliferating CD4+ or CD8+ clones.

What was sequenced was CD4+ T cells sorted from blood. The chain couples TRBV5-1 to TRBJ2-3; D unresolved. The clonotype comes from a human donor in good health. The CDR3 loop is CASKKRSSTDTQYF. The DNA for the CDR3 is TGCGCCAGCAAGAAACGGTCTAGCACAGATACGCAGTATTTT.